The 30 T cell receptor beta chains below were found in one sample sequenced in a study of post-analysis software for immune sequencing data. Unique molecular identifiers were carried by the TCR beta cDNA libraries. One entry per CDR3 protein results from TCRdb running MiXCR on the PCR reads. This repertoire shows about 820,000 distinct CDR3 sequences, around 50% found once; its top ten account for approximately 4.4%. Points from the study as a whole: Controls had lower frequencies than patients of about 5 TRBV segments, which included TRBV5-6, TRBV5-1 and TRBV20-1.

No antigens are known for them. Material: blood. Source of these receptors: a girl aged 10-17 years with multiple sclerosis.

The rearrangement joins TRBV6-2 or TRBV6-3 to TRBJ2-1; TRBD2 aligns across 10 bases. This CDR3 region has 15 residues. Trimming took 6 bases from V and 5 from J; bases not matched to a gene: 7. Germline CDR1 is MNHEY and CDR2 is SVGEGT. CDR3 sequence reads: CASSSGTSENNEQFF. The CDR3 nucleotides are TGTGCCAGCAGCTCCGGGACTAGCGAAAACAATGAGCAGTTCTTC.

This clonotype was recorded a few times. The chain is built from TRBV4-1 and TRBJ1-1; possibly TRBD1 for D (6 bases). This CDR3 is 15 amino acids long. Trimming removed 2 bases at V and 0 bases at J, with 10 bases between. CDR1 is MGHRA and CDR2 is YSYEKL in the germline V gene. The CDR3: CASSQTPGVNTEAFF. CDR3 sequence (DNA): TGCGCCAGCAGCCAAACCCCAGGGGTGAACACTGAAGCTTTCTTT.

The gene calls are TRBV13 and TRBJ2-6; possible D gene TRBD1, 5 bases. Trimming pared 1 base from V and 2 bases from J, leaving 9 bases between. The CDR3 covers 16 residues. The germline V gene encodes CDR1 PRHDT and CDR2 FYEKMQ (reference sequence). In DNA form, the CDR3 reads TGTGCCAGCAGCTTAGCAGGGATGGCTGGGGCCAACGTCCTGACTTTC. Its protein product is CASSLAGMAGANVLTF. Drawing the rest from reference TRBV13 and TRBJ2-6, the complete variable domain is AAGVIQSPRHLIKEKRETATLKCYPIPRHDTVYWYQQGPGQDPQFLISFYEKMQSDKGSIPDRFSAQQFSDYHSELNMSSLELGDSALYFCASSLAGMAGANVLTFGAGSRLTVL.

V usage is TRBV18 and J usage is TRBJ2-4; D not resolved. Near its end, the DNA agrees better with TRBJ2-7, so the J call may be wrong. Per germline, CDR1 KGHSH and CDR2 LQKENI. The CDR3 is 14 amino acids. DNA for the CDR3: TGTGCCAGCTCGTCCCTCGGGCAGGACGGCGAGCAGTACTTC. Translated: CASSSLGQDGEQYF.

This chain links TRBV28 with TRBJ2-7, with 8 bases aligning to TRBD1. Germline CDR1 and CDR2: MDHEN and SYDVKM. This CDR3 is 18 amino acids long. V lost 5 bases and J lost 1; bases outside the gene matches: 16. CDR3 bases: TGTGCCAGCAGTAACCCCGCGAGTTTTGGGACAGGTTCCTACGAGCAGTACTTC. Translated, it gives CASSNPASFGTGSYEQYF. The whole variable domain, remainder taken from reference TRBV28 and TRBJ2-7, is DVKVTQSSRYLVKRTGEKVFLECVQDMDHENMFWYRQDPGLGLRLIYFSYDVKMKEKGDIPEGYSVSREKKERFSLILESASTNQTSMYLCASSNPASFGTGSYEQYFGPGTRLTVT.

This rearrangement joins TRBV4-2 to TRBJ2-7, with a possible D match to TRBD2 (5 bases). The CDR3 runs 15 residues. The germline V gene has CDR1 LGHNA and CDR2 YNFKEQ. Trimming stripped 0 bases from V and 7 bases from J, with 16 bases between. The DNA of the CDR3 is TGTGCCAGCAGCCAAGAGGGCAGCCAACGAGGGGAGCAGTACTTC. Translated, it gives CASSQEGSQRGEQYF.

The rearrangement uses TRBV20-1 and TRBJ2-3; D unresolved. Looked up from germline, CDR1 is DFQATT and CDR2 is SNEGSKA (reference sequence). The CDR3 is 15 amino acids. Trimming took 7 bases from V and 3 from J, leaving 20 bases between them. The CDR3 spells CSVSPIQPRTDTQYF. CDR3 sequence (DNA): TGCAGTGTCAGTCCCATCCAGCCCCGGACAGATACGCAGTATTTT.

This clonotype was seen only a few times. The V call is TRBV10-3, the J call TRBJ1-2; no reliable D call. The CDR3 is 15 amino acids. The germline gives CDR1 ENHRY, CDR2 SYGVKD. Trimming took off 6 bases at V and 3 bases at J, with 17 bases between the two ends. This CDR3 is CAISIISEEYYGYTF. The CDR3 DNA is TGTGCCATCAGCATTATATCAGAGGAGTACTATGGCTACACCTTC.

The chain employs TRBV7-6 and TRBJ2-1; TRBD1 matches 8 bases. This CDR3 spans 17 amino acids. Germline-derived CDR1 and CDR2 are SGHVS and FNYEAQ. Trimming at V came to 5 bases and at J to 0 bases, leaving 9 bases not matched to a gene. Written as DNA, the CDR3 is TGTGCCAGCAGCGCCAGGACAGGGACAAACTCCTACAATGAGCAGTTCTTC. As protein: CASSARTGTNSYNEQFF.

This clonotype showed up just once. The rearrangement uses TRBV10-2 and TRBJ2-7, with unresolved D. V was clipped by 0 bases and J by 3 bases, with 15 bases between them. Germline values: CDR1 WSHSY, CDR2 SAAADI. The length of the CDR3 is 16 residues. This CDR3 reads CASSESFAESYYEQYF. In DNA, the CDR3 is TGCGCCAGCAGTGAGTCGTTCGCGGAATCATACTACGAGCAGTACTTC.

This clonotype came up a few times. J is TRBJ2-5 and V is TRBV20-1; 13 bases align to TRBD2. The V gene's germline CDR1 is DFQATT and CDR2 SNEGSKA (reference sequence). The trim removed 3 bases at V and 9 bases at J, leaving 10 bases unmatched. CDR3 length: 15 residues. CDR3 sequence reads: CSASPGTSGVSAQYF. The CDR3 DNA reads as TGCAGTGCTAGCCCCGGGACTAGCGGGGTTAGTGCCCAGTACTTC.

The sample holds a few counts of this clonotype. This chain links TRBV4-1 with TRBJ2-5; D assignment may be TRBD1 or TRBD2 (6 bases each). From germline, CDR1 is MGHRA and CDR2 YSYEKL. CDR3 length: 13 amino acids. Trimming cost V 4 bases and J 5 bases, with 11 bases left between them. CDR3 DNA sequence: TGCGCCAGCAGCCGAGGGGGGACGGAGACCCAGTACTTC. Translated: CASSRGGTETQYF.

The chain recombines TRBV6-1 with TRBJ2-7, with D possibly called TRBD1 or TRBD2 (5 bases each). The CDR3 loop spans 13 amino acids. Trimming took off 1 base at V and 5 bases at J, with 9 bases between the two ends. From germline, CDR1 is MNHNS and CDR2 SASEGT. CDR3 sequence reads: CASSEGGSHEQYF. The CDR3 nucleotides are TGTGCCAGCAGTGAAGGGGGGTCTCACGAGCAGTACTTC.

The chain joins TRBV29-1 to TRBJ2-7; no clear D. There are 14 residues in the CDR3. Germline CDR1 SQVTM, CDR2 ANQGSEA. The V and J ends lost 3 bases and 0 bases respectively, with 12 bases between them. The CDR3 bases are TGCAGCGTTGAGGCAGGCTTCGACTCCTACGAGCAGTACTTC. It translates to CSVEAGFDSYEQYF.

The rearrangement uses TRBV7-6 and TRBJ2-7; possibly TRBD1 or TRBD2 for D (6 bases each). The J call may be wrong; the DNA end is better matched by TRBJ2-5. CDR1 is SGHVS and CDR2 is FNYEAQ in the germline V gene. This CDR3 spans 16 amino acids. The chain's CDR3 is CASSLSMGGRGETQYF. Here the CDR3 DNA reads TGTGCCAGCAGCTTATCCATGGGGGGCCGTGGGGAGACCCAGTACTTC.

CDR3 sequence reads: CASSLAIGAGWEKLFF. The CDR3 nucleotides are TGCGCCAGCAGCTTGGCCATTGGAGCTGGATGGGAAAAACTGTTTTTT. This chain uses TRBV5-1 with TRBJ1-4; no reliable D call. CDR1 is SGHRS, CDR2 YFSETQ, per germline. The CDR3 runs to 16 residues. V was clipped by 0 bases and J by 8 bases, with 17 bases between them.

A few counts support this clonotype. J is TRBJ2-1 and V is TRBV7-8; 7 nucleotides agree with TRBD1. This CDR3 comprises 15 residues. The germline CDR1 and CDR2 sequences are SGHVS and FQNEAQ. With 5 bases clipped from V and 6 bases from J, the junction kept 10 bases outside the gene matches. The CDR3 protein is CASSRPGDRLNEQFF. CDR3 coding DNA: TGTGCCAGCAGCCGTCCTGGGGACAGACTCAATGAGCAGTTCTTC.

This clonotype was detected a few times. The rearrangement links TRBV5-1 to TRBJ2-1; 10 nucleotides match TRBD2. The CDR3 totals 16 residues. The germline V gene encodes CDR1 SGHRS and CDR2 YFSETQ. V shed 3 bases and J 3 bases; nucleotides not matched to a gene: 6. The CDR3 protein is CASSSWTSGDYNEQFF. CDR3 nucleotide sequence: TGCGCCAGCAGCTCCTGGACTAGCGGCGACTACAATGAGCAGTTCTTC.

This clonotype was seen once. The V and J genes are TRBV27 and TRBJ1-6, with no clear D. Germline CDR1 reads MNHEY; CDR2 reads SMNVEV (reference sequence). The CDR3 sequence is 13 residues long. V lost 4 bases and J lost 8, with 9 bases in between. The chain's CDR3 is CASSSIGDSPLHF. For the CDR3, the DNA is TGTGCCAGCAGTTCGATTGGAGATTCACCCCTCCACTTT.

The chain carries TRBV20-1 and TRBJ2-3; tentative D call: TRBD1 (6 bases). The germline V and J ends were trimmed by 1 base and 1 base, with 12 bases remaining between them. Germline V gene sequence: CDR1 DFQATT, CDR2 SNEGSKA (reference sequence). This CDR3 has 15 residues. The CDR3 sequence: CSARGQDSRTDTQYF. The DNA of the CDR3 is TGCAGTGCTAGAGGGCAGGACAGTCGCACAGATACGCAGTATTTT.

The rearrangement joins TRBV3-1 to TRBJ2-4; 9 nucleotides line up with TRBD1. The CDR3 contains 15 residues. V gave up 4 bases and J gave up 1 base; unmatched junction bases: 2. CDR1 is LGHDT and CDR2 is YNNKEL in the germline V gene (reference sequence). The CDR3 region is CASSRTGVAKNIQYF. The CDR3 bases are TGTGCCAGCAGCCGGACAGGGGTGGCCAAAAACATTCAGTACTTC. Filled out from reference TRBV3-1 and TRBJ2-4, the complete variable domain reads DTAVSQTPKYLVTQMGNDKSIKCEQNLGHDTMYWYKQDSKKFLKIMFSYNNKELIINETVPNRFSPKSPDKAHLNLHINSLELGDSAVYFCASSRTGVAKNIQYFGAGTRLSVL.

The chain combines TRBV12-3 or TRBV12-4 with TRBJ2-5; 10 bases fit TRBD1. The CDR3 totals 14 residues. J gave up 4 bases and V 6 bases, and 5 bases lay outside the gene matches. CDR3 in DNA: TGTGCCAGCAGCACACGACAGGGGGCAGAGACCCAGTACTTC. As protein: CASSTRQGAETQYF.

The table lists this clonotype with a few counts. This chain links TRBV29-1 with TRBJ2-7; TRBD1 matches 7 bases. Germline CDR1 and CDR2: SQVTM and ANQGSEA. The length of the CDR3 is 16 residues. V lost 6 bases and J lost 3; bases outside the gene matches: 17. As DNA, the CDR3 is TGCAGCGTCGCTCGATCATCCGGGACAGCCAGCTACGAGCAGTACTTC. It specifies CSVARSSGTASYEQYF.

This clonotype was seen more than once but under ten times. This chain joins TRBV29-1 and TRBJ2-1, with 7 positions matching TRBD1. Losses at the gene ends were 0 bases for V and 6 bases for J; bases not matched to a gene: 14. CDR3 length equals 17 residues. Germline CDR1 SQVTM, CDR2 ANQGSEA. CDR3 in amino acids: CSVEDLKGAMKINEQFF. The CDR3 coding sequence is TGCAGCGTTGAAGATCTTAAGGGGGCCATGAAGATCAATGAGCAGTTCTTC.

The chain has TRBV12-3 or TRBV12-4 and TRBJ2-5, with 8 bases lining up with TRBD2. The CDR3 length is 13 residues. The junction had 5 bases not matched to a gene; V was cut back by 6 bases and J by 5 bases. This CDR3 is CASRKTSAETQYF. The CDR3 DNA is TGTGCCAGCAGGAAGACTAGCGCGGAGACCCAGTACTTC.

The chain employs TRBV25-1 and TRBJ1-5, with D perhaps TRBD1 (5 bases). The CDR3 runs 16 residues. V lost 4 bases to trimming and J lost 0 bases, with 13 bases between them. The germline V gene encodes CDR1 MGHDK and CDR2 SYGVNS. The CDR3 DNA reads TGTGCCAGCAGTGGACTGACAGATTATAGCAATCAGCCCCAGCATTTT. This encodes CASSGLTDYSNQPQHF.

V gene TRBV5-1 combines with J gene TRBJ2-5; D possibly uses TRBD1 or TRBD2 (5 bases each). The CDR3 is 16 amino acids. CDR1 is SGHRS and CDR2 is YFSETQ in the germline V gene. Trimming left V 3 bases short and J 4 bases short, with 19 bases between. This chain's CDR3 is CASSSSPGPRGETQYF. CDR3 nucleotide sequence: TGCGCCAGCAGCTCCTCCCCGGGACCAAGGGGAGAGACCCAGTACTTC.

The rearrangement links TRBV12-5 to TRBJ2-7; D ambiguous. This CDR3 is 13 amino acids long. With 7 bases removed from V and 0 bases from J, the gap between germline ends came to 10 bases. Per the germline V gene, CDR1 is LGHNT and CDR2 is FRNRAP. As DNA, the CDR3 is TGTGCTAGTGCTGAAGGCAACTCCTACGAGCAGTACTTC. Translating gives CASAEGNSYEQYF.

This chain links TRBV7-9 with TRBJ2-7; a weak D match, TRBD1 (6 bases). The CDR3 is 15 residues long. Germline V gene sequence: CDR1 SEHNR, CDR2 FQNEAQ (reference sequence). V was shortened by 4 bases and J by 0 bases, with 13 bases between the two germline ends. CDR3: CASSWDKRSSYEQYF. CDR3 in DNA: TGTGCCAGCAGCTGGGACAAGAGAAGCTCCTACGAGCAGTACTTC. The variable domain in full, with the rest retrieved from reference TRBV7-9 and TRBJ2-7, is DTGVSQNPRHKITKRGQNVTFRCDPISEHNRLYWYRQTLGQGPEFLTYFQNEAQLEKSRLLSDRFSAERPKGSFSTLEIQRTEQGDSAMYLCASSWDKRSSYEQYFGPGTRLTVT.

The V and J genes are TRBV20-1 and TRBJ2-4; no firm D call. The J call may not be correct, given that the DNA end is closer to TRBJ2-7. Germline V CDR1 and CDR2: DFQATT, SNEGSKA (reference sequence). This CDR3 comprises 14 residues. The CDR3 protein is CSARDRVRPYEQYF. The CDR3 DNA follows: TGCAGTGCTAGAGATCGGGTCAGGCCCTACGAGCAGTACTTC.